A selection of T cell receptor beta chains follows, all from one sample in a study of blood T cell repertoires in COVID-19. TCRdb keeps only in-frame clones here, not all; method: immunoSEQ multiplex PCR. This table holds approximately 130,000 clones, approximately 87% found once. Sequenced: peripheral blood. The receptors stem from a man aged 55 to 70 with acute or convalescent COVID-19. Each CDR3 is given with its conserved first and last residue. Each record gives: D gene, clone size, J gene, V gene, CDR3 DNA, CDR3 protein. D genes are given only for firm matches. A clone size is listed for some rows: how often the clone was seen (once, few, many), or a class if it is expanded.

>-|-|TRBJ1-5|TRBV6-2/TRBV6-3
TGTGCCAGCAGCCCCCCTCCGGACAGCCCTCAGCCCCAGCATTTT
CASSPPPDSPQPQHF
>-|-|TRBJ2-5|TRBV12-3/TRBV12-4
TGTGCCAGCAGTTTAGGCCTCGAGGAGACCCAGTACTTC
CASSLGLEETQYF
>-|-|TRBJ2-4|TRBV3-1/TRBV3-2
TGTGCCAGCAGCCAAAATCTTATAAACATTCAGTACTTC
CASSQNLINIQYF
>-|-|TRBJ2-3|TRBV7-9
TGTGCCAGCAGCTTATCAGGGCCAGATACGCAGTATTTT
CASSLSGPDTQYF
>TRBD1|-|TRBJ1-4|TRBV7-2
TGTGCCAGCAGCTTCCTGGGACAGGGGAACGAAAAACTGTTTTTT
CASSFLGQGNEKLFF
>-|-|TRBJ2-2|TRBV2
TGTGCCAGTCGAGTCGGGAGTTTTGCCGGGGAGCTGTTTTTT
CASRVGSFAGELFF
>TRBD2|-|TRBJ2-5|TRBV7-2
TGTGCCAGCAGTCAAGGGACTAGCGGCGGGGTGACCCAGTACTTC
CASSQGTSGGVTQYF
>-|-|TRBJ2-1|TRBV29-1
TGCAGCGTTGAAGGGTTAGTTAATGGTGAGCAGTTCTTC
CSVEGLVNGEQFF
>TRBD1|-|TRBJ1-2|TRBV5-1
TGCGCCAGCAGCCCGGGACAGGAGAACTATGGCTACACCTTC
CASSPGQENYGYTF
>-|-|TRBJ1-6|TRBV30
TGTGCCTGGACTACAGGGTTTTCACCCCTCCACTTT
CAWTTGFSPLHF
>-|-|TRBJ2-2|TRBV24-1
TGTGCCACCAGTGATTTGCGTTCAGGGATCGGGGAGCTGTTTTTT
CATSDLRSGIGELFF
>-|-|TRBJ2-2|TRBV4-3
TGCGCCAGCAGTCAGGACAGCTGGGGCTCCGGGGAGCTGTTTTTT
CASSQDSWGSGELFF
>TRBD1|-|TRBJ1-5|TRBV19
TGTGCCAGTAGCCCCGGGACAGGGGTGGGTCAGCCCCAGCATTTT
CASSPGTGVGQPQHF
>TRBD2|once|TRBJ2-1|TRBV30
TGTGCCTGGAGCCATGGCGGGGCTAGCGGCCTCAATGAGCAGTTCTTC
CAWSHGGASGLNEQFF
>-|-|TRBJ2-3|TRBV27
TGTGCCAGCAGTTCTCCGGGGACAACTCTTAGCACAGATACGCAGTATTTT
CASSSPGTTLSTDTQYF
>TRBD2|-|TRBJ2-1|TRBV7-9
TGTGCCAGCAGTCCACCCGGGACTAGCTTTTACAATGAGCAGTTCTTC
CASSPPGTSFYNEQFF
>TRBD2|few|TRBJ2-7|TRBV6-2/TRBV6-3
TGTGCCAGCAGTCACACTAGCGCCCTCAGCGAGCAGTACTTC
CASSHTSALSEQYF
>TRBD2|-|TRBJ2-3|TRBV6-2/TRBV6-3
TGTGCCAGCAGTTGGGGCGGGAGAATTGGAGATACGCAGTATTTT
CASSWGGRIGDTQYF
>-|-|TRBJ2-7|TRBV28
TGTGCCAGCACTCTTCGGAGGGGAGCCTACGAGCAGTACTTC
CASTLRRGAYEQYF
>-|-|TRBJ1-5|TRBV6-5
TGTGCCAGCAGCCCCGAGGGCAATCAGCCCCAGCATTTT
CASSPEGNQPQHF
>-|-|TRBJ1-2|TRBV6-6
TGTGCCAGCAGTCTACGGCCGGGCTATGGCTACACCTTC
CASSLRPGYGYTF
>TRBD1|-|TRBJ2-1|TRBV3-1/TRBV3-2
TGTGCCAGCAGCCTGGGACAGGTTTACAATGAGCAGTTCTTC
CASSLGQVYNEQFF
>TRBD1|few|TRBJ1-1|TRBV11-2
TGTGCCAGCAGCTTAGTTATGCGACAGGGGGCTGGGGCTTTCTTT
CASSLVMRQGAGAFF